This TCR beta chain was sequenced during a study of PD-1 blockade in classical Hodgkin lymphoma. Study results and limitations: Still unresolved is the cause of the repertoire differences, which may be disease activity or prior therapy.

Data came from immunoSEQ multiplex PCR; TCRdb stores just in-frame clones and leaves some out. The table shows 45,000 to 55,000 clones, with around 74% occurring only once. Indicated time point: cycle 4 day 1 (C4D1), after around six weeks of nivolumab. Autologous stem cell transplantation was followed by relapse in every patient, and brentuximab vedotin exposure varied. In regard to this clone: Its specificity is not known.

V lost 6 bases to trimming and J lost 6 bases, with 15 bases between them. CDR1 is SGDLS, CDR2 YYNGEE, per germline. CDR3 length equals 13 residues. This sequence originates from a human donor with classical Hodgkin lymphoma. The chain links TRBV9 to TRBJ1-2; a possible D gene is TRBD1 (6 bases). Source: peripheral blood mononuclear cells (PBMCs), taken before the fourth cycle of nivolumab. The CDR3 coding sequence is TGTGCCAGCACCGCGTCAGGGGATGATGGCTACACCTTC. Residues: CASTASGDDGYTF.